This TCR beta chain emerged from a study of blood T cell repertoires in COVID-19. The CDR3 has 14 amino acids. V dropped 4 bases and J dropped 0; count of bases not matched to a gene: 0. The germline V gene has CDR1 KGHSH and CDR2 LQKENI. Method: immunoSEQ multiplex PCR; TCRdb's copy keeps in-frame clones and lacks some. The sample records fewer than 300,000 clones, just over 90% being singletons. The genes are TRBV18 and TRBJ2-5; 9 bases line up with TRBD1. This TCR came from a woman aged 25 to 39 with COVID-19, enrolled during active disease. Sample: peripheral blood. The CDR3 DNA reads as TGTGCCAGCTCACGACAGGGGGACCAAGAGACCCAGTACTTC. It translates to CASSRQGDQETQYF.